This T cell receptor (beta chain) was identified during a study of regulatory T cells in long-lasting Graves disease. Arm-PCR of CDR3 regions and iRepertoire HTBI primers were used to build TCR beta libraries. TCRdb used MiXCR to reprocess the multiplex PCR reads, holding one entry per CDR3 protein. The table has more than 400,000 distinct CDR3 sequences, under 20% seen once. This clonotype was detected ten times or more. Antigen specificity is unknown. Time point reported: newly diagnosed GD, antithyroid drugs for less than 3 months. The authors made the TCR library using RNA they extracted from PBMCs. Study results and limitations: The sample size was small, and this may have reduced accuracy.

Trimming took off 3 bases at V and 4 bases at J, with 17 bases between the two ends. The germline V gene has CDR1 SGHKS and CDR2 YYEKEE (reference sequence). CDR3 length: 15 residues. These records were also assigned to another study, of T cells in Graves' hyperthyroidism and ophthalmopathy. That paper adds: During a first-round RT-PCR of the TCR CDR3, the HTBI primer set was used.

The J gene is TRBJ2-7, the V gene TRBV5-5, with D perhaps TRBD1 (6 bases). The receptor's source is a man aged 35 to 55 with Graves disease. Sequencing used peripheral blood mononuclear cells (PBMCs), obtained at new diagnosis, from a patient treated with antithyroid drugs. Here the CDR3 reads CASSSRDTPGYEQYF. CDR3 coding DNA: TGTGCCAGCAGCTCCCGGGACACCCCAGGTTACGAGCAGTACTTC.